This is a list of T cell receptor beta chains from one sample in a study of blood T cell repertoires in COVID-19. Clones were sequenced by immunoSEQ multiplex PCR, and TCRdb holds only the in-frame ones, with some missing. The sample lists about 140,000 clones, more than 60% occurring once. The specimen sequenced was peripheral blood. The receptors stem from a woman aged 55 to 70 with acute or convalescent COVID-19. CDR3s include the opening cysteine and the closing phenylalanine or tryptophan. D genes are given only for firm matches. Only some rows state a clone size, as once, few, many or a class for expanded clones.

-	-	TRBV7-9	TRBJ2-3	13	CASSTTATDTQYF	TGTGCCAGCAGCACAACCGCCACAGATACGCAGTATTTT
-	TRBD1	TRBV2	TRBJ2-7	13	CASGRDRGSEQYF	TGTGCCAGCGGAAGGGACAGGGGTAGCGAGCAGTACTTC
-	-	TRBV18	TRBJ1-5	13	CASSPEGDQPQHF	TGTGCCAGCTCACCAGAAGGGGATCAGCCCCAGCATTTT
-	TRBD1	TRBV15	TRBJ1-2	14	CATSRRDREGGYTF	TGTGCCACCAGCAGGAGGGACAGGGAGGGCGGCTACACCTTC
-	-	TRBV27	TRBJ1-2	11	CASRNRDGYTF	TGTGCCAGCAGGAACAGGGATGGCTACACCTTC
-	-	TRBV27	TRBJ1-6	14	CASSFARGRSPLHF	TGTGCCAGCAGTTTCGCCCGTGGGAGGTCACCCCTCCACTTT
-	-	TRBV6-6	TRBJ1-1	14	CASMSRTTDTEAFF	TGTGCCAGCATGTCACGGACAACAGACACTGAAGCTTTCTTT
once	TRBD1	TRBV15	TRBJ2-6	18	CATSALGGRLSGANVLTF	TGTGCCACCAGCGCCCTAGGGGGCAGGCTCTCTGGGGCCAACGTCCTGACTTTC
-	-	TRBV3-1/TRBV3-2	TRBJ2-2	16	CASSHPDFFNTGELFF	TGTGCCAGCAGCCATCCGGACTTCTTTAACACCGGGGAGCTGTTTTTT
-	-	TRBV27	TRBJ1-6	14	CASSFSHYNSPLHF	TGTGCCAGCAGTTTTAGTCACTATAATTCACCCCTCCACTTT
-	-	TRBV6-5	TRBJ1-1	13	CASLLPGGTEAFF	TGTGCCAGTTTACTTCCCGGGGGCACTGAAGCTTTCTTT
-	TRBD2	TRBV20-1	TRBJ2-3	11	CSGTSPDTQYF	TGCAGTGGGACTAGCCCAGATACGCAGTATTTT
few	TRBD1	TRBV5-1	TRBJ2-7	14	CASSLITGVHEQYF	TGCGCCAGCAGCTTGATCACAGGGGTCCACGAGCAGTACTTC
-	TRBD1	TRBV7-8	TRBJ2-7	14	CASSYQGANYEQYF	TGTGCCAGCAGCTATCAGGGGGCGAACTACGAGCAGTACTTC
-	-	TRBV28	TRBJ1-1	14	CASTSVGGGKGAFF	TGTGCCAGCACATCTGTGGGGGGGGGAAAAGGCGCTTTCTTT
-	-	TRBV5-4	TRBJ1-1	14	CASSPQRMNTEAFF	TGTGCCAGCAGCCCCCAGCGCATGAACACTGAAGCTTTCTTT
-	TRBD2	TRBV27	TRBJ2-2	14	CASSLGTSPGELFF	TGTGCCAGCAGTTTAGGGACTAGCCCCGGGGAGCTGTTTTTT
-	TRBD2	TRBV19	TRBJ2-1	18	CASRSPGTSGSSYNEQFF	TGTGCCAGTAGGAGTCCCGGGACTAGCGGGAGCTCCTACAATGAGCAGTTCTTC
-	TRBD1	TRBV6-6	TRBJ1-5	16	CASSYGQVYSNQPQHF	TGTGCCAGCAGTTACGGACAGGTTTATAGCAATCAGCCCCAGCATTTT
-	TRBD2	TRBV30	TRBJ2-1	13	CAWIAGAYNEQFF	TGTGCCTGGATTGCGGGGGCCTACAATGAGCAGTTCTTC
-	TRBD2	TRBV7-6	TRBJ2-2	18	CASSSYAGEREVYGELFF	TGTGCCAGCAGCTCCTACGCCGGTGAGCGGGAGGTTTACGGGGAGCTGTTTTTT
once	-	TRBV28	TRBJ2-7	15	CASSIQIHQGNEQYF	TGTGCCAGCAGTATCCAAATCCACCAGGGGAACGAGCAGTACTTC
-	-	TRBV5-6	TRBJ2-3	13	CASSLDAVDTQYF	TGTGCCAGCAGCTTGGACGCGGTGGATACGCAGTATTTT
-	TRBD2	TRBV4-1	TRBJ2-5	17	CASSQDGILAGGETQYF	TGCGCCAGCAGCCAAGATGGGATACTAGCGGGAGGCGAGACCCAGTACTTC
-	TRBD2	TRBV27	TRBJ2-2	20	CASSPPPRELPLRGAGELFF	TGTGCCAGCAGCCCCCCCCCGCGGGAGTTGCCCCTGAGGGGCGCCGGGGAGCTGTTTTTT
-	-	TRBV11-2	TRBJ2-7	11	CASSSAYEQYF	TGTGCCAGCAGCTCGGCCTACGAGCAGTACTTC
-	TRBD1	TRBV5-1	TRBJ1-5	15	CASSEGQGGNQPQHF	TGCGCCAGCAGCGAGGGACAGGGTGGTAATCAGCCCCAGCATTTT
-	-	TRBV6-5	TRBJ1-6	15	CASSYSGRGNSPLHF	TGTGCCAGCAGTTACTCGGGCAGGGGCAATTCACCCCTCCACTTT
-	TRBD1	TRBV30	TRBJ2-7	16	CAWSPGPGQYTYEQYF	TGTGCCTGGAGTCCTGGGCCGGGACAGTACACCTACGAGCAGTACTTC
-	-	TRBV6-6	TRBJ1-2	14	CASTDPGVSYGYTF	TGTGCCAGCACAGACCCCGGGGTCTCCTATGGCTACACCTTC
-	TRBD2	TRBV5-1	TRBJ2-2	15	CASRPSGGNTGELFF	TGCGCCAGCAGACCGAGCGGGGGTAACACCGGGGAGCTGTTTTTT
-	TRBD1	TRBV13	TRBJ1-2	15	CASSVQSTGDHGYTF	TGTGCCAGCAGCGTTCAGTCTACAGGGGATCATGGCTACACCTTC
once	-	TRBV30	TRBJ1-1	14	CAWSIFGAAREAFF	TGTGCCTGGAGTATTTTTGGGGCCGCTCGGGAAGCTTTCTTT
-	TRBD1	TRBV28	TRBJ1-6	16	CASSFRDRVMRSPLHF	TGTGCCAGCAGTTTTCGGGACAGAGTAATGCGTTCACCCCTCCACTTT
few	TRBD1	TRBV6-5	TRBJ2-1	13	CASRAGGYNEQFF	TGTGCCAGCAGGGCAGGGGGCTACAATGAGCAGTTCTTC
few	TRBD1	TRBV7-6	TRBJ2-2	15	CASSPGQVLTGELFF	TGTGCCAGCAGCCCGGGACAGGTACTCACCGGGGAGCTGTTTTTT
-	TRBD2	TRBV19	TRBJ2-2	12	CASGRGTGELFF	TGTGCCAGTGGGAGGGGCACCGGGGAGCTGTTTTTT
-	TRBD1	TRBV5-1	TRBJ2-7	14	CASRLQGSSYEQYF	TGCGCCAGCAGACTACAGGGGTCCTCCTACGAGCAGTACTTC
-	TRBD1	TRBV5-1	TRBJ1-1	14	CASSLTGLNTEAFF	TGCGCCAGCAGCCTGACAGGGCTGAACACTGAAGCTTTCTTT
-	-	TRBV12-3/TRBV12-4	TRBJ2-1	12	CASSPSGNEQFF	TGTGCCAGCAGCCCCAGCGGGAATGAGCAGTTCTTC